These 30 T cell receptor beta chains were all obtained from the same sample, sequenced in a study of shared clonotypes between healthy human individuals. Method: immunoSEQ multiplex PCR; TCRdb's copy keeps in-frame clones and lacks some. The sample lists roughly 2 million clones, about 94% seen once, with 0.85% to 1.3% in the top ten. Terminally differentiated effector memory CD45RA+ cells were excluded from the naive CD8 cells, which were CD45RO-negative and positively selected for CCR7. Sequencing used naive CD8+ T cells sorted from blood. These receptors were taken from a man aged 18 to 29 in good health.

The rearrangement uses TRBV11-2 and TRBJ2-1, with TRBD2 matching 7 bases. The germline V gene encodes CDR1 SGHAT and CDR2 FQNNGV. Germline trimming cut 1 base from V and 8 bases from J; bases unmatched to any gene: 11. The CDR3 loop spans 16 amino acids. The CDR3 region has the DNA TGTGCCAGCAGCTTAGGCCCCCCCGGACTAGTCGATGAGCAGTTCTTC. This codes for CASSLGPPGLVDEQFF.

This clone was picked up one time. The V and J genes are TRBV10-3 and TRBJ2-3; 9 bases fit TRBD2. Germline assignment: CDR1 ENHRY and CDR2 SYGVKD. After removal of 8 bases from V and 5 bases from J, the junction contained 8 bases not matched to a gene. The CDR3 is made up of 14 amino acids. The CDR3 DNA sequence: TGTGCCATCGGGCGGGGGGGGCAAGGAGATACGCAGTATTTT. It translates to CAIGRGGQGDTQYF.

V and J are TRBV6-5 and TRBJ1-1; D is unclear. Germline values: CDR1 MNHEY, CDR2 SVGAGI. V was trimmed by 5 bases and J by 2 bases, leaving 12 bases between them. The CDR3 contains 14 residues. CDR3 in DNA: TGTGCCAGCAGTCCCCAGGTTATAAACACTGAAGCTTTCTTT. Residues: CASSPQVINTEAFF.

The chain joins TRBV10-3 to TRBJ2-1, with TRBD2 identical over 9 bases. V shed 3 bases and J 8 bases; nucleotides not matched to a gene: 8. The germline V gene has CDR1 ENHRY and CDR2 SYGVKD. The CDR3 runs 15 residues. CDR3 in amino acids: CAISDPGTSIDEQFF. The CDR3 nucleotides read TGTGCCATCAGTGACCCCGGGACTAGCATCGATGAGCAGTTCTTC.

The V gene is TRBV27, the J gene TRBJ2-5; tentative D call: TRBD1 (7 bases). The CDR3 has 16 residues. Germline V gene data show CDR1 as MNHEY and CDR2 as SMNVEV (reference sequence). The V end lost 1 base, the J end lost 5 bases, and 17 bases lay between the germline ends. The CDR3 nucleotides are TGTGCCAGCAGTTTATTATACAGGGGAGGAAGCGAGACCCAGTACTTC. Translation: CASSLLYRGGSETQYF.

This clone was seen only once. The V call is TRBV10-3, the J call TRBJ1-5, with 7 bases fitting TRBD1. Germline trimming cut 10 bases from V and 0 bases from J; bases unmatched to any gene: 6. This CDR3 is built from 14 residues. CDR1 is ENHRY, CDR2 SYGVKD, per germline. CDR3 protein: CATGTAYSNQPQHF. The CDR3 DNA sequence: TGTGCCACCGGGACAGCTTATAGCAATCAGCCCCAGCATTTT.

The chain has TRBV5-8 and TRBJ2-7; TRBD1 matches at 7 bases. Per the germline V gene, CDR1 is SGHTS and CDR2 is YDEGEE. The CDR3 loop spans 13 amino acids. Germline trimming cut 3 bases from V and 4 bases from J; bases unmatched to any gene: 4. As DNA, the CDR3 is TGTGCCAGCAGCTCATTCAGGGGGTACGAGCAGTACTTC. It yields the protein CASSSFRGYEQYF.

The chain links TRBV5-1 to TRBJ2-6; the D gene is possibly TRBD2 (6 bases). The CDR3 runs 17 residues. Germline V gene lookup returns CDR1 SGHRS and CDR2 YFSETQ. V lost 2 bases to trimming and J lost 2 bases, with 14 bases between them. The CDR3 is CASSFGGQGTGANVLTF. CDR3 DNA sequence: TGCGCCAGCAGCTTTGGAGGGCAGGGAACTGGGGCCAACGTCCTGACTTTC.

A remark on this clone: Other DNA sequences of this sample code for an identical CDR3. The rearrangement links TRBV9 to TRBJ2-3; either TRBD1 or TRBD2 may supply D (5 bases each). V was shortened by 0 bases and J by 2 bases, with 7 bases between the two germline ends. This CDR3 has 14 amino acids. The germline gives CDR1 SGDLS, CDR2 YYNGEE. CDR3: CASSVGGSTDTQYF. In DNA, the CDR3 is TGTGCCAGCAGCGTAGGGGGGTCCACAGATACGCAGTATTTT.

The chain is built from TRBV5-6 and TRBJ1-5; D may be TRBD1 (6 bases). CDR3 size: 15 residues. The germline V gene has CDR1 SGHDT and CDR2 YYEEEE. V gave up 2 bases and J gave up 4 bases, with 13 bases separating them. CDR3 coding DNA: TGTGCCAGCAGCTTCTCCGGGACACAAAATCAGCCCCAGCATTTT. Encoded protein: CASSFSGTQNQPQHF.

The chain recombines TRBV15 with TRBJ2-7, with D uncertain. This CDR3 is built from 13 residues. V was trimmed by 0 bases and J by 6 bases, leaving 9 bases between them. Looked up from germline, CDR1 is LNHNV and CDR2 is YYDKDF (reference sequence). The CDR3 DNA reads TGTGCCACCAGCAGAGATTTGCGATCCGAGCAGTACTTC. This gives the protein CATSRDLRSEQYF.

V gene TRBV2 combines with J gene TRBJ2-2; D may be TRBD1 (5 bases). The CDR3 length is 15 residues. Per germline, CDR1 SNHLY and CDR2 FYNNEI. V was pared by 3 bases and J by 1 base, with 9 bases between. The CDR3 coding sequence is TGTGCCAGCAGTGACCCCCAGGGGAACACCGGGGAGCTGTTTTTT. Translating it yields CASSDPQGNTGELFF.

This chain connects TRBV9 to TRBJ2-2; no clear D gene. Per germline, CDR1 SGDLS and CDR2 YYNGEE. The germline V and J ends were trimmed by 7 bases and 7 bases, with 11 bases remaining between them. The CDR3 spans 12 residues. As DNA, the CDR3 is TGTGCCAGCTGTCTAACGGACGGGGAGCTGTTTTTT. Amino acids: CASCLTDGELFF.

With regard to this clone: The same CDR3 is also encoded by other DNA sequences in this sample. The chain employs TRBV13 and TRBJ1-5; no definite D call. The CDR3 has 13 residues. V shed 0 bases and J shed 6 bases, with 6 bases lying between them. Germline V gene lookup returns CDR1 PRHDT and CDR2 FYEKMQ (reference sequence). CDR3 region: CASSLGTGQPQHF. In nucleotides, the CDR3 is TGTGCCAGCAGCTTAGGAACCGGTCAGCCCCAGCATTTT.

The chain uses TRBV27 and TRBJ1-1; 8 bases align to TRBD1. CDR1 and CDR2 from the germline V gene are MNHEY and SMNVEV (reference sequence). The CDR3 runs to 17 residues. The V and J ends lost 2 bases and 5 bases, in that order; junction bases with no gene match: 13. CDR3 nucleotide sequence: TGTGCCAGCAGTTTAGGACAGGGCGGGGGCTTGAGAACTGAAGCTTTCTTT. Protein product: CASSLGQGGGLRTEAFF.

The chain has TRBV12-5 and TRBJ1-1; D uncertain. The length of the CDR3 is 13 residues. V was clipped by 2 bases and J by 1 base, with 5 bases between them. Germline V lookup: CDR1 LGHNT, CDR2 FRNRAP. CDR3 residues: CASGLMGNTEAFF. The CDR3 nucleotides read TGTGCTAGTGGTTTGATGGGGAACACTGAAGCTTTCTTT.

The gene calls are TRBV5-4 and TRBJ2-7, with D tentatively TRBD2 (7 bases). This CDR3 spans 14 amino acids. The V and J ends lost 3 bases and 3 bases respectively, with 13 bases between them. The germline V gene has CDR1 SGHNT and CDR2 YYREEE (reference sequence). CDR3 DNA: TGTGCCAGCAGCTGGGGAGGGGGTGGCTACGAGCAGTACTTC. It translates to CASSWGGGGYEQYF.

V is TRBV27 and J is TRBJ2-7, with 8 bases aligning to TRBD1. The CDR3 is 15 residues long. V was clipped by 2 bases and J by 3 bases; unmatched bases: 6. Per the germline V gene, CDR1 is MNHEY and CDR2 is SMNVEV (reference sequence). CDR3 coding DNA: TGTGCCAGCAGTTTAAAGGGACAGGTTAACTACGAGCAGTACTTC. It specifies CASSLKGQVNYEQYF.

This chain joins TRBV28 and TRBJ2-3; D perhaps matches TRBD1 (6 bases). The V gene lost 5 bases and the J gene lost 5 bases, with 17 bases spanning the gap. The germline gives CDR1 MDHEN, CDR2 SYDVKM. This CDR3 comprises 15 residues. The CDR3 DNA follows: TGTGCCAGCAGTCCCCGCGCAGGGGCAGGAGATACGCAGTATTTT. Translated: CASSPRAGAGDTQYF. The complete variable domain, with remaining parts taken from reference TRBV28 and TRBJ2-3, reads DVKVTQSSRYLVKRTGEKVFLECVQDMDHENMFWYRQDPGLGLRLIYFSYDVKMKEKGDIPEGYSVSREKKERFSLILESASTNQTSMYLCASSPRAGAGDTQYFGPGTRLTVL.

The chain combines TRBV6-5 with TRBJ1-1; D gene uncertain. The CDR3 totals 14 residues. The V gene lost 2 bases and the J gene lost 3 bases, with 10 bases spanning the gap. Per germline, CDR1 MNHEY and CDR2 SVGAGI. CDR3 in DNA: TGTGCCAGCAGTTACAGACCCGTCTACACTGAAGCTTTCTTT. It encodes CASSYRPVYTEAFF.

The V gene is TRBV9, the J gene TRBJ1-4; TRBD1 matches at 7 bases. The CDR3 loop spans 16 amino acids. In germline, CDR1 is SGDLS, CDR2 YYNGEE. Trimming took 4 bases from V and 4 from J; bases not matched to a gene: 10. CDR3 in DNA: TGTGCCAGCAGCCCGGACAGGAGCGGACTTAATGAAAAACTGTTTTTT. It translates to CASSPDRSGLNEKLFF.

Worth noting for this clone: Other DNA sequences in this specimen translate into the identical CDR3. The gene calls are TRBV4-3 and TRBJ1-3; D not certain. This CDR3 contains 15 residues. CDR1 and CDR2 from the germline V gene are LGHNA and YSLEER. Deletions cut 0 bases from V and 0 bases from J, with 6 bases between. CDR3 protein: CASSQDASSGNTIYF. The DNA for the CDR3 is TGCGCCAGCAGCCAAGACGCCAGCTCTGGAAACACCATATATTTT.

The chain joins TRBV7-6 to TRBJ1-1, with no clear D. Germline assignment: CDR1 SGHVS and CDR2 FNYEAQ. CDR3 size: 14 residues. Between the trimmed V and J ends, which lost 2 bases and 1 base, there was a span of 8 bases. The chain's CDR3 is CASSLSLGNTEAFF. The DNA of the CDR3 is TGTGCCAGCAGCTTATCCCTGGGGAACACTGAAGCTTTCTTT. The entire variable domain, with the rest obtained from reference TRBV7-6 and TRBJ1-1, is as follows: GAGVSQSPRYKVTKRGQDVALRCDPISGHVSLYWYRQALGQGPEFLTYFNYEAQQDKSGLPNDRFSAERPEGSISTLTIQRTEQRDSAMYRCASSLSLGNTEAFFGQGTRLTVV.

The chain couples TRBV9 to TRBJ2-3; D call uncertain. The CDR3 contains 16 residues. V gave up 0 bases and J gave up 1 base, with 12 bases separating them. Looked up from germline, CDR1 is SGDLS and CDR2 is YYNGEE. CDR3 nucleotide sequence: TGTGCCAGCAGCGTAGGGAACCCTGCTGGCACAGATACGCAGTATTTT. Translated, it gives CASSVGNPAGTDTQYF.

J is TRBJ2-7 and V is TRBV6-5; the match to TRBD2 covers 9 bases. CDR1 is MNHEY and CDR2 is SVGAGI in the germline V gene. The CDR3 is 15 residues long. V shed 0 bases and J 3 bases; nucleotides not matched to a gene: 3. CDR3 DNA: TGTGCCAGCAGTTACTCCGCACTAGCGGGCTACGAGCAGTACTTC. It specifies CASSYSALAGYEQYF.

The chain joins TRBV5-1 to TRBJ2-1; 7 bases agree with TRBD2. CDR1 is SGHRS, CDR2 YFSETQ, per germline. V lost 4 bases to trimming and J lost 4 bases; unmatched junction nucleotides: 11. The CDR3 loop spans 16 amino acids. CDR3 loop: CASSASGSGLYNEQFF. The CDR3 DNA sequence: TGCGCCAGCAGCGCCTCGGGTAGCGGGCTTTACAATGAGCAGTTCTTC.

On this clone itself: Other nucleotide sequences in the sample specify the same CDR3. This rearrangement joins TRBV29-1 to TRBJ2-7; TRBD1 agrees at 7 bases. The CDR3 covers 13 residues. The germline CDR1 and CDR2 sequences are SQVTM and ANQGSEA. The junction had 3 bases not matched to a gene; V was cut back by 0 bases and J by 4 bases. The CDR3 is CSVEDRDSYEQYF. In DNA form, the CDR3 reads TGCAGCGTTGAAGATCGGGACAGTTACGAGCAGTACTTC.

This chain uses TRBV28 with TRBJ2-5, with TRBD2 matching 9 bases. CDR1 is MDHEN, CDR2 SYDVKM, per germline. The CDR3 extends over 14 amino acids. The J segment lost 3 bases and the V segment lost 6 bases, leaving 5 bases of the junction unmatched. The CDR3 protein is CASRRGGEEETQYF. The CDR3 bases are TGTGCCAGCAGGCGGGGGGGCGAGGAAGAGACCCAGTACTTC.

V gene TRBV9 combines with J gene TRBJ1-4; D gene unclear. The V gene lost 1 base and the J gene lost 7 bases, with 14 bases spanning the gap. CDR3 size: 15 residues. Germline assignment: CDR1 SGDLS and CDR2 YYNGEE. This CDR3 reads CASSVYSMGSEKLFF. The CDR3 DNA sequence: TGTGCCAGCAGCGTATATTCGATGGGGAGTGAAAAACTGTTTTTT.

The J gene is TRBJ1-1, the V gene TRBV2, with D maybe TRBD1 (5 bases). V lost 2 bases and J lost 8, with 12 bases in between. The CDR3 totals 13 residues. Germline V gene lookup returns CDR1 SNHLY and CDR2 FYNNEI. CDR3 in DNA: TGTGCCAGCAGTGAACCAGGGTACAGCGAAGCTTTCTTT. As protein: CASSEPGYSEAFF.